The clone carrying this T cell receptor beta chain was seen just once. Its antigen is currently unknown. The data belong to a study of T cell responses to AZD1222 COVID-19 vaccine. Study results and caveats: Vaccine-associated CD4 TCRs ranged over spike, dominating at 160-218 and 743-854.

Data came from immunoSEQ multiplex PCR; TCRdb stores just in-frame clones and leaves some out. This table has approximately 170,000 clones, about 92% appearing once. Germline V gene data show CDR1 as SGDLS and CDR2 as YYNGEE. Trimming took 4 bases from V and 5 from J; bases not matched to a gene: 7. This CDR3 has 16 residues. The specimen comprised peripheral blood, sampled 28 days after the second AZD1222 dose. The receptor's source is an adult who received the AZD1222 COVID-19 vaccine. This chain connects TRBV9 to TRBJ1-6, with 9 bases lining up with TRBD1. In DNA, the CDR3 is TGTGCCAGCAGCTCAGGAGGACAGGGGAATAATTCACCCCTCCACTTT. This encodes CASSSGGQGNNSPLHF.